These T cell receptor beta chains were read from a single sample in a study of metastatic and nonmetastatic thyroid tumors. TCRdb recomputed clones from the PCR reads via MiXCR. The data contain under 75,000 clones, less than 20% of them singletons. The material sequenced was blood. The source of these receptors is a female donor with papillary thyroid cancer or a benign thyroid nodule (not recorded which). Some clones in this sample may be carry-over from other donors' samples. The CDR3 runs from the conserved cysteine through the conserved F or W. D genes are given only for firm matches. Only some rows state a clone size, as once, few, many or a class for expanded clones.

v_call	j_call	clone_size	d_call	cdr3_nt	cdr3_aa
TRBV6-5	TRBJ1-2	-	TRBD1	TGTGCCAGCAGTTCGATCGACAGGGTGAGCTACACCTTC	CASSSIDRVSYTF
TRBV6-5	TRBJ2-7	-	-	TGTGCCAGCAGTTACGGTACTGTTAGCTCCTACGAGCAGTACTTC	CASSYGTVSSYEQYF
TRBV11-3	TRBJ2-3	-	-	TGTGCCAGCAGCCGATATGGTGGATTCACAGATACGCAGTATTTT	CASSRYGGFTDTQYF
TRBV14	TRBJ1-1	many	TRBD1	TGTGCCAGCGGGGTACAGGGGGCGCGGACTGAAGCTTTCTTT	CASGVQGARTEAFF
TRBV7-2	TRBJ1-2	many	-	TGTGCCAGCAGGGAGTGGGCCTGGGGCTACACCTTC	CASREWAWGYTF
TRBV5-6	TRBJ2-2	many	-	TGTGCCAGCAGCTTGCGGTCGACAGCCACGAACACCGGGGAGCTGTTTTTT	CASSLRSTATNTGELFF
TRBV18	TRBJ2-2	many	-	TGTGCCAGCTCACTTTTTTCGGGGGCTTCGGACACCGGGGAGCTGTTTTTT	CASSLFSGASDTGELFF
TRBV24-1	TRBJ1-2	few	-	TGTGCCACCAGTGAGCCCTCAATGGGCTATGGCTACACCTTC	CATSEPSMGYGYTF
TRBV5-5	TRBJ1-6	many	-	TGTGCCAGCAGCTCCGGGGGCAGTTCACCCCTCCACTTT	CASSSGGSSPLHF
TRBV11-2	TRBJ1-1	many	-	TGTGCCAGCAGCTTAGAACGGGCCGGAAACACTGAAGCTTTCTTT	CASSLERAGNTEAFF
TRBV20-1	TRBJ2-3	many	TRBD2	TGCAGTGCTAGCCAGCGGGACCCACCCACAGATACGCAGTATTTT	CSASQRDPPTDTQYF
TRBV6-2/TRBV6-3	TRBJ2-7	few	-	TGTGCCAGCAGTCCCCCCGGGGTCCCCTACGAGCAGTACTTC	CASSPPGVPYEQYF
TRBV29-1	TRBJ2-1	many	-	TGCAGCGTTCAGGTCGGGACTCAAATTTTAGAGTTCTTC	CSVQVGTQILEFF
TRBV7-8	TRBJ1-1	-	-	TGTGCCAGCAGCTTAGCCTCCGGACAGCCGAACACTGAAGCTTTCTTT	CASSLASGQPNTEAFF
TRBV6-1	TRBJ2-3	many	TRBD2	TGTGCCAGCAGTTCCGGGGGGTCCGGTACGCAGTATTTT	CASSSGGSGTQYF
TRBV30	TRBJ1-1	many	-	TGTGCCTGGAGTGTTCAGGTGGAGACGGCAGCTTTCTTT	CAWSVQVETAAFF
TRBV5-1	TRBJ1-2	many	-	TGCGCCAGCAGCTTGGAGAAGGGGAATAGTGGCTACACCTTC	CASSLEKGNSGYTF
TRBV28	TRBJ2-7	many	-	TGTGCCAGCAGTTCACGCGTCGGGGTGGGGACCTACGAGCAGTACTTC	CASSSRVGVGTYEQYF
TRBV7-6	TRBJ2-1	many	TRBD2	TGTGCCAGCAGCTTAGTCACTAGCGGGAGCTACAATGAGCAGTTCTTC	CASSLVTSGSYNEQFF
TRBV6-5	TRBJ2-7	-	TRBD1	TGTGCCAGCAGTTTCTCCGGGACAGAACACTACGAGCAGTACTTC	CASSFSGTEHYEQYF
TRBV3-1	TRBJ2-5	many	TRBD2	TGTGCCAGCAGCCAAGATATAACTAGCGGACGGGAGACCCAGTACTTC	CASSQDITSGRETQYF
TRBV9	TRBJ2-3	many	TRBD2	TGTGCCAGCAGCGCCGGGGGACTAGCGGGAGGGCCCGGCGCGCAGTATTTT	CASSAGGLAGGPGAQYF
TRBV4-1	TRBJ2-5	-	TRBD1	TGCGCCAGCAGCCTGACAGGGGCGGGGGAGACCCAGTACTTC	CASSLTGAGETQYF
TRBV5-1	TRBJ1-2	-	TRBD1	TGCGCCAGCAGCTTGGCCTGGGGACAGGGGGTTTATGGCTACACCTTC	CASSLAWGQGVYGYTF
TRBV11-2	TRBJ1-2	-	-	TGTGCCAGCAGCTTAGATATGAGGGCCTATGGCTACACCTTC	CASSLDMRAYGYTF
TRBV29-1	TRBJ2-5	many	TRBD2	TGCAGCGTCGCCGGGAGGGCCGTAGAGACCCAGTACTTC	CSVAGRAVETQYF
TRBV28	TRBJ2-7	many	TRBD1	TGTGCCAGCAGTCCGACAGGGGGTCCCTACGAGCAGTACTTC	CASSPTGGPYEQYF
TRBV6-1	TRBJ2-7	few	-	TGTGCCAGCAGGGCCCGGGACAACGACTACGAGCAGTACTTC	CASRARDNDYEQYF
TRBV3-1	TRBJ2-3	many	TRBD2	TGTGCCAGCAGCCATAGCGGGAGGGTTGAGCTCACAGATACGCAGTATTTT	CASSHSGRVELTDTQYF
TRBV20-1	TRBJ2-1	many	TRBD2	TGCAGTGCTAGAGATCTAGTAGCGGGAGGACGCGAGCAGTTCTTC	CSARDLVAGGREQFF
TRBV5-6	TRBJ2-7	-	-	TGTGCCAGCGGCGGGGTAAGCTACGAGCAGTACTTC	CASGGVSYEQYF
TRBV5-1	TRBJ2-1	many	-	TGCGCCAGCAGCTTGGGGCCAGCTAAGAATGAGCAGTTCTTC	CASSLGPAKNEQFF
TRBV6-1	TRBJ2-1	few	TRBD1	TGTGCCAGCAGTCCGGGACAGACCTCCTACAATGAGCAGTTCTTC	CASSPGQTSYNEQFF
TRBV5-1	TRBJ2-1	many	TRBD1	TGCGCCAGCAGCTTGGAGGGGGCTGACTACAATGAGCAGTTCTTC	CASSLEGADYNEQFF
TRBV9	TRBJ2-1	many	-	TGTGCCAGCAACTTCGACGGTAGAAACAATGAGCAGTTCTTC	CASNFDGRNNEQFF
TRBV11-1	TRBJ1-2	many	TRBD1	TGTGCCAGCAGCCCCCAGCTCTCCCAGGGGGCGCCCCGGGGCTACACCTTC	CASSPQLSQGAPRGYTF
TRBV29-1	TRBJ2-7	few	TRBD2	TGCAGCATCCGGACTAGCGGGAGCTCCTACGAGCAGTACTTC	CSIRTSGSSYEQYF
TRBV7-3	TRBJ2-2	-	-	TGTGCCAGCCAGGGTTTCGCGAACACCGGGGAGCTGTTTTTT	CASQGFANTGELFF
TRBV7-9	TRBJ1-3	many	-	TGTGCCAGCAGCTTAGAGTGGGGTGGAAACACCATATATTTT	CASSLEWGGNTIYF
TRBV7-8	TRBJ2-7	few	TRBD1	TGTGCCAGCAGCTTATCCGGGACAGGTCGCGACGAGCAGTACTTC	CASSLSGTGRDEQYF
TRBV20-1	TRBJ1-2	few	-	TGCAGTGCCAGAAGGAAGGGGCGCAGGCCGAGCTTC	CSARRKGRRPSF
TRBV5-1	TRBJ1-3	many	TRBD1	TGCGCCAGCAGCTCAACCTCAGGGGGCACTGGAAACACCATATATTTT	CASSSTSGGTGNTIYF
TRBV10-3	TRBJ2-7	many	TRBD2	TGTGCCATCAGTGAAGAGACTAGCGGTACCTACGAGCAGTACTTC	CAISEETSGTYEQYF
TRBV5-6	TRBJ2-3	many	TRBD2	TGTGCCAGCAGCTTGGGGACTAGCGAACGCACAGATACGCAGTATTTT	CASSLGTSERTDTQYF
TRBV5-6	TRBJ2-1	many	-	TGTGCCAGCAGACCAGGACAAAGCTCCAATGAGCAGTTCTTC	CASRPGQSSNEQFF
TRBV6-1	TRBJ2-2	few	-	TGTGCCAGCAGTATGGTAGGGGGCGGGGAGCTGTTTTTT	CASSMVGGGELFF
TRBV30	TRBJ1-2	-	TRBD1	TGTGCCTGGATCCGACAGGGGTGGGGATATGGCTACACCTTC	CAWIRQGWGYGYTF
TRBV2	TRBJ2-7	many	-	TGTGCCAGCACCTCAGGGGGGAAGTACTACGAGCAGTACTTC	CASTSGGKYYEQYF
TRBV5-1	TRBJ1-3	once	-	TGCGCCAGCAGCTTGGTGGGGGACACCATATATTTT	CASSLVGDTIYF
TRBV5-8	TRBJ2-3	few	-	TGTGCCAGCAGCCCAACTCTCCGACAGACAGATACGCAGTATTTT	CASSPTLRQTDTQYF
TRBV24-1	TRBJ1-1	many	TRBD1	TGTGCCACCAGTGATCAGGACAGGGGTGAAGCTTTCTTT	CATSDQDRGEAFF
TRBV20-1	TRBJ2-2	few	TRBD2	TGCAGTGTACCTAGCGGGAGCACCGGGGAGCTGTTTTTT	CSVPSGSTGELFF
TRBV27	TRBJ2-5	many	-	TGTGCCAGCAGTTTATGGGCGGGCGGTGAGACCCAGTACTTC	CASSLWAGGETQYF
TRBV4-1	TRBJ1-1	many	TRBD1	TGCGCCAGCAGCAGGCGACAGGGGAACACTGAAGCTTTCTTT	CASSRRQGNTEAFF